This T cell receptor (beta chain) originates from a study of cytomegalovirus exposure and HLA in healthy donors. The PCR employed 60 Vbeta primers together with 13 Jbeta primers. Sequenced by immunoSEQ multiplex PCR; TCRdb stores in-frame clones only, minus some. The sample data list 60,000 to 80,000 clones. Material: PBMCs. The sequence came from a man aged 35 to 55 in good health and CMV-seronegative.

The CDR3 sequence: CASSSIGGVFTYEQYF. The CDR3 DNA is TGTGCCAGCAGTTCCATAGGGGGCGTCTTTACTTACGAGCAGTACTTC. The chain uses TRBV27 and TRBJ2-7; 7 bases align to TRBD1. The CDR3 totals 16 residues. The V gene's germline CDR1 is MNHEY and CDR2 SMNVEV (reference sequence). Unmatched junction bases numbered 13, after V lost 4 bases and J lost 4 bases.